These 15 T cell receptor beta chains share one sample of origin, sequenced in a study of cytomegalovirus exposure and HLA in healthy donors. A multiplex PCR was run with 60 Vbeta primers and 13 Jbeta primers. Here immunoSEQ multiplex PCR was the method, and the copy in TCRdb shows in-frame clones only, minus some. Of about 160,000 clones listed, 65% to 85% were seen once; the top ten hold 4.5%. The sequenced sample was PBMCs. Receptors were obtained from a woman aged 45 to 65 in good health and CMV-seropositive.

This clone was observed once. The CDR3 region is CASSLTGMNTEAFF. As DNA, the CDR3 is TGTGCCAGCAGTTTGACAGGGATGAACACTGAAGCTTTCTTT. The chain combines TRBV27 with TRBJ1-1; 7 bases are shared with TRBD1. The CDR3 length is 14 residues. Germline CDR1 and CDR2: MNHEY and SMNVEV (reference sequence). Unmatched junction bases numbered 1, after V lost 3 bases and J lost 0 bases.

The CDR3 bases are TGTGCCAGCAGTCCGACCGGGAGCTCCTACGAGCAGTACTTC. This encodes CASSPTGSSYEQYF. The chain joins TRBV6-5 to TRBJ2-7, with TRBD2 as a possible D gene (6 bases). The CDR3 extends over 14 amino acids. V was trimmed by 5 bases and J by 0 bases, leaving 11 bases between them. Per the germline V gene, CDR1 is MNHEY and CDR2 is SVGAGI.

The V call is TRBV4-2, the J call TRBJ2-3; 12 positions agree with TRBD2. Germline V gene lookup returns CDR1 LGHNA and CDR2 YNFKEQ. This CDR3 region has 17 residues. The junction had 4 bases not matched to a gene; V was cut back by 0 bases and J by 3 bases. The CDR3 protein is CASSQDYTSGGTDTQYF. CDR3 in DNA: TGTGCCAGCAGCCAAGATTACACTAGCGGGGGGACAGATACGCAGTATTTT.

The chain uses TRBV19 and TRBJ1-5, with 9 bases that match TRBD1. Per the germline V gene, CDR1 is LNHDA and CDR2 is SQIVND (reference sequence). V gave up 3 bases and J gave up 3 bases; unmatched junction bases: 12. This CDR3 contains 18 residues. The CDR3 nucleotides are TGTGCCAGTAGTATGATATCCTCGGGACAGGGCTTCAATCAGCCCCAGCATTTT. It translates to CASSMISSGQGFNQPQHF.

This clone was seen a few times. The chain recombines TRBV19 with TRBJ2-7; 7 nucleotides align to TRBD2. J was trimmed by 6 bases and V by 3 bases; bases with no gene match: 8. Germline lookup yields CDR1 LNHDA and CDR2 SQIVND (reference sequence). The CDR3 loop spans 14 amino acids. This CDR3 reads CASSISPTGGEQYF. Written as DNA, the CDR3 is TGTGCCAGTAGTATTTCCCCTACGGGGGGCGAGCAGTACTTC.

The rearrangement joins TRBV14 to TRBJ1-4, with 9 bases that match TRBD1. The V gene's germline CDR1 is SGHDN and CDR2 FVKESK. The CDR3 spans 15 residues. With V trimmed by 4 bases and J by 7 bases, 7 bases remained unmatched. The CDR3 loop reads CASSRIGTGSEKLFF. As DNA, the CDR3 is TGTGCCAGCAGCCGGATAGGGACAGGGAGTGAAAAACTGTTTTTT.

The chain is built from TRBV28 and TRBJ1-1; D not certain. Trimming stripped 1 base from V and 0 bases from J, with 30 bases between. CDR1 is MDHEN, CDR2 SYDVKM, per germline. This CDR3 has 22 residues. CDR3 amino acids: CASSLYVGGEVLQLQMNTEAFF. CDR3 nucleotide sequence: TGTGCCAGCAGTTTATACGTTGGAGGAGAGGTTCTCCAATTGCAGATGAACACTGAAGCTTTCTTT.

This chain joins TRBV10-1 and TRBJ1-2; perhaps TRBD1 as D (6 bases). Germline V gives CDR1 WNHNN, CDR2 SYGVQD (reference sequence). This CDR3 contains 15 residues. The germline V and J ends were trimmed by 3 bases and 2 bases, with 13 bases remaining between them. CDR3 protein: CASSDSNRENYGYTF. The CDR3 DNA reads TGCGCCAGCAGTGACTCGAACAGGGAAAACTATGGCTACACCTTC.

This chain links TRBV7-3 with TRBJ2-1; TRBD1 matches 7 bases. Looked up from germline, CDR1 is SGHTA and CDR2 is FQGTGA. J was trimmed by 9 bases and V by 4 bases; bases with no gene match: 9. The length of the CDR3 is 14 residues. CDR3 DNA: TGTGCCAGCAGCTCCCGACAGGGCGGGTCTGAGCAGTTCTTC. As protein: CASSSRQGGSEQFF.

The rearrangement links TRBV10-2 to TRBJ2-3; no firm D call. The CDR3 is 11 residues long. Trimming cost V 6 bases and J 2 bases, with 3 bases left between them. The germline gives CDR1 WSHSY, CDR2 SAAADI. As DNA, the CDR3 is TGCGCCAGCAGAGCCACAGATACGCAGTATTTT. It is translated as CASRATDTQYF.

The rearrangement joins TRBV6-6 to TRBJ2-7, with a possible D match to TRBD1 (6 bases). CDR1 and CDR2 (germline): MNHNY, SVGAGI (reference sequence). Trimming pared 6 bases from V and 5 bases from J, leaving 11 bases between. The CDR3 runs 12 residues. Here the CDR3 DNA reads TGTGCCAGCAGGGGCTCAGGGGACGAGCAGTACTTC. Its translation: CASRGSGDEQYF.

The chain has TRBV25-1 and TRBJ2-3, with 7 bases fitting TRBD2. V was clipped by 4 bases and J by 5 bases; unmatched bases: 6. CDR1 is MGHDK, CDR2 SYGVNS, per germline. The CDR3 sequence is 14 residues long. CDR3: CASSGGGLGDTQYF. The DNA for the CDR3 is TGTGCCAGCAGTGGCGGGGGTTTGGGAGATACGCAGTATTTT.

A few counts support this clone. The V and J genes are TRBV4-3 and TRBJ2-4; D call uncertain. Trimming cost V 0 bases and J 7 bases, with 16 bases left between them. The CDR3 sequence is 16 residues long. The germline V gene has CDR1 LGHNA and CDR2 YSLEER. CDR3 coding DNA: TGCGCCAGCAGCCAAGAATGGGTCGGCAGGTTGAACATTCAGTACTTC. Translated: CASSQEWVGRLNIQYF.

This chain links TRBV7-2 with TRBJ1-6, with 11 nucleotides matching TRBD1. Looked up from germline, CDR1 is SGHTA and CDR2 is FQGNSA. The V and J ends lost 2 bases and 10 bases, in that order; junction bases with no gene match: 4. The CDR3 is made up of 15 amino acids. The CDR3 loop is CASSLLGDRGSPLHF. CDR3 coding DNA: TGTGCCAGCAGCTTATTGGGGGACAGGGGGTCACCCCTCCACTTT. The whole variable domain, remainder taken from reference TRBV7-2 and TRBJ1-6, is GAGVSQSPSNKVTEKGKDVELRCDPISGHTALYWYRQSLGQGLEFLIYFQGNSAPDKSGLPSDRFSAERTGGSVSTLTIQRTQQEDSAVYLCASSLLGDRGSPLHFGNGTRLTVT.

This chain links TRBV29-1 with TRBJ2-3; D is perhaps TRBD1 (6 bases). This CDR3 has 14 amino acids. The germline CDR1 and CDR2 sequences are SQVTM and ANQGSEA. V lost 3 bases and J lost 1, with 11 bases in between. The CDR3 reads CSVETGRGTDTQYF. The DNA for the CDR3 is TGCAGCGTTGAGACAGGCCGGGGCACAGATACGCAGTATTTT.